The 12 T cell receptor beta chains below were found in one sample sequenced in a study of spatial heterogeneity in lung cancer. Whole-study findings and limits: Tumor mutation count correlated with how many alpha and beta TCRs expanded intratumorally.

Using its own MiXCR run on the 5' RACE reads, TCRdb lists one record per CDR3 protein. This table holds 9,000 to 10,000 distinct CDR3 sequences, 14% found once. The antigens for these receptors are not known. The time point is: sample taken at primary tumor resection. Sequencing used lung tumor tissue, obtained at surgery. These receptors were collected from a male donor with early-stage non-small cell lung cancer.

This clonotype was seen at least ten times. Since it is a stray read in a library aimed at alpha chains, this beta chain has a size that is not meaningful. The chain combines TRBV20-1 with TRBJ2-4, with D perhaps matching TRBD2 (5 bases). The V gene's germline CDR1 is DFQATT and CDR2 SNEGSKA (reference sequence). This CDR3 spans 13 amino acids. The V gene lost 6 bases and the J gene lost 6 bases, with 15 bases spanning the gap. The CDR3 nucleotides are TGCAGTGCGCCGAACGAACGGGGAAACATTCAGTACTTC. This encodes CSAPNERGNIQYF.

This clonotype was counted ten times or more. This beta chain slipped into a library made for alpha chains as a stray read, so its size is not meaningful. The chain is built from TRBV4-1 and TRBJ1-2; no clear D. The CDR3 has 13 residues. Germline-derived CDR1 and CDR2 are MGHRA and YSYEKL. Between the trimmed V and J ends, which lost 0 bases and 5 bases, there was a span of 7 bases. The DNA for the CDR3 is TGCGCCAGCAGCCAAGATTTTCTTTATGGCTACACCTTC. Protein sequence: CASSQDFLYGYTF.

With regard to this clonotype: In a library made to pick up alpha chains, this beta chain is a stray read with a size that means little. The CDR3 sequence is CASSRDRVPLDGYTF. Written as DNA, the CDR3 is TGTGCCAGCAGCCGGGACAGGGTACCCCTCGATGGCTACACCTTC. The J gene is TRBJ1-2, the V gene TRBV14, with TRBD1 matching over 9 bases. Germline values: CDR1 SGHDN, CDR2 FVKESK. This CDR3 contains 15 residues. With V trimmed by 4 bases and J by 6 bases, 9 bases remained unmatched.

This clonotype was detected many times. A library made for alpha chains picked up this beta chain off target, so its size means little. This chain connects TRBV7-2 to TRBJ1-2; the D gene is possibly TRBD1 (6 bases). Trimming left V 0 bases short and J 4 bases short, with 12 bases between. Germline assignment: CDR1 SGHTA and CDR2 FQGNSA. This CDR3 region has 15 residues. Written as DNA, the CDR3 is TGTGCCAGCAGCTTAGCGCCAGGGGACGTCTATGGCTACACCTTC. This gives the protein CASSLAPGDVYGYTF.

This clonotype is medium-sized by share. This beta chain appears as a stray read in a library generated for alpha chains; its size is not informative. The CDR3 DNA is TGTGCCAGCAGCTTAGTGGACTTAATGCGATTTTGGCATGAGCAGTTCTTC. It is translated as CASSLVDLMRFWHEQFF. V is TRBV7-9 and J is TRBJ2-1; possible D gene TRBD2, 5 bases. The germline gives CDR1 SEHNR, CDR2 FQNEAQ (reference sequence). The CDR3 has 17 amino acids. Between the trimmed V and J ends, which lost 1 base and 8 bases, there was a span of 21 bases.

By sample fraction, this clonotype is medium-sized. A library made for alpha chains picked up this beta chain off target, so its size means little. The chain recombines TRBV24-1 with TRBJ2-1; D uncertain. This CDR3 has 14 residues. The germline gives CDR1 KGHDR, CDR2 SFDVKD. Trimming cost V 9 bases and J 3 bases, with 14 bases left between them. CDR3 DNA: TGTGCCACCGCAGGATCCCAGAGCTACAATGAGCAGTTCTTC. Protein sequence: CATAGSQSYNEQFF.

A note on this clonotype: Because this beta chain is a stray read in a library intended to capture alpha chains, its abundance should not be given much weight. The gene calls are TRBV18 and TRBJ1-5; perhaps TRBD1 as D (5 bases). This CDR3 has 14 residues. Germline values: CDR1 KGHSH, CDR2 LQKENI. The V gene lost 3 bases and the J gene lost 3 bases, with 9 bases spanning the gap. The CDR3 DNA reads as TGTGCCAGCTCACCTCGACAGATCAATCAGCCCCAGCATTTT. This gives the protein CASSPRQINQPQHF.

This clonotype was seen at least ten times. One junction end disagrees with the germline gene, perhaps due to a read error. Since it is a stray read in a library aimed at alpha chains, this beta chain has a size that is not meaningful. The CDR3 DNA is TGTGCTAGCAGCTTAGAAGGAGGAATAAAGACCCAGTACTTC. Translation: CASSLEGGIKTQYF. J is TRBJ2-5 and V is TRBV7-7; the D gene is possibly TRBD2 (5 bases). CDR3 length: 14 amino acids. The V gene's germline CDR1 is SSHAT and CDR2 FNYEAQ (reference sequence).

This clonotype was picked up many times. Little can be read into the size of this beta chain, an off-target read in a library designed for alpha chains. The chain is built from TRBV19 and TRBJ2-1; D may correspond to TRBD1 or TRBD2 (5 bases each). This CDR3 has 16 amino acids. V lost 1 base and J lost 1, with 11 bases in between. CDR1 is LNHDA, CDR2 SQIVND, per germline (reference sequence). The DNA of the CDR3 is TGTGCCAGTAGTATAGTGGGACCCCCTTCCTACAATGAGCAGTTCTTC. This encodes CASSIVGPPSYNEQFF.

This clonotype has ten or more counts. With the library built for alpha chains, this beta chain is off target and its frequency is not meaningful. This chain connects TRBV5-4 to TRBJ2-3; D uncertain. This CDR3 spans 15 amino acids. The V end was cut by 4 bases, the J end by 3 bases, with 15 bases between. From germline, CDR1 is SGHNT and CDR2 YYREEE (reference sequence). In DNA, the CDR3 is TGTGCCAGCAGCCTAACCGGAGACGCTACAGATACGCAGTATTTT. Protein: CASSLTGDATDTQYF.

This clonotype was observed many times. For a library built for alpha chains, this beta chain is a stray read; little rests on its size. J is TRBJ1-2 and V is TRBV7-9; D not certain. V dropped 2 bases and J dropped 3 bases, with 10 bases sitting between them. Germline V gene sequence: CDR1 SEHNR, CDR2 FQNEAQ (reference sequence). This CDR3 region has 14 residues. The CDR3: CASSLSTDDYGYTF. In DNA form, the CDR3 reads TGTGCCAGCAGCTTATCAACCGATGACTATGGCTACACCTTC. The whole variable domain, remainder taken from reference TRBV7-9 and TRBJ1-2, is DTGVSQNPRHKITKRGQNVTFRCDPISEHNRLYWYRQTLGQGPEFLTYFQNEAQLEKSRLLSDRFSAERPKGSFSTLEIQRTEQGDSAMYLCASSLSTDDYGYTFGSGTRLTVV.

On this clonotype itself: In a library made to pick up alpha chains, this beta chain is a stray read with a size that means little. The chain couples TRBV3-1 to TRBJ1-1, with TRBD1 as a possible D gene (5 bases). Germline CDR1 LGHDT, CDR2 YNNKEL (reference sequence). CDR3 length equals 13 residues. V lost 5 bases, J lost 7 bases, and 14 bases lay in between. CDR3 loop: CASSSTGNGEAFF. The CDR3 DNA reads TGTGCCAGCAGCTCCACAGGTAATGGTGAAGCTTTCTTT. Full variable domain (rest looked up from reference TRBV3-1 and TRBJ1-1): DTAVSQTPKYLVTQMGNDKSIKCEQNLGHDTMYWYKQDSKKFLKIMFSYNNKELIINETVPNRFSPKSPDKAHLNLHINSLELGDSAVYFCASSSTGNGEAFFGQGTRLTVV.